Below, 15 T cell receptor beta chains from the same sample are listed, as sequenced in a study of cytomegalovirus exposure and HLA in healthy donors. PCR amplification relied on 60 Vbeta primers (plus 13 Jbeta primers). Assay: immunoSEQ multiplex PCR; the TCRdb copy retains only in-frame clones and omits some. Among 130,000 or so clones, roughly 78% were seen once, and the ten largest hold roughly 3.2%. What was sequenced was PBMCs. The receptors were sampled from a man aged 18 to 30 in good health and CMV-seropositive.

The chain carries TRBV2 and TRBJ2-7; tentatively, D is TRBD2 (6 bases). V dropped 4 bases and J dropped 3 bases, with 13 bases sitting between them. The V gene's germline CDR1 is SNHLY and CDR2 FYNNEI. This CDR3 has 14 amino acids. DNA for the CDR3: TGTGCCAGCAGTGTGCGGGGATTAGACTACGAGCAGTACTTC. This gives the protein CASSVRGLDYEQYF.

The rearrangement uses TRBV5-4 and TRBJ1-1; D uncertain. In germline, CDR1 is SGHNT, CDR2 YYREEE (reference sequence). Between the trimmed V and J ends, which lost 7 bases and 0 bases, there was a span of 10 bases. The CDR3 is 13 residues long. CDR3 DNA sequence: TGTGCCAGCGCGGGAGGGCTGAACACTGAAGCTTTCTTT. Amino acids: CASAGGLNTEAFF.

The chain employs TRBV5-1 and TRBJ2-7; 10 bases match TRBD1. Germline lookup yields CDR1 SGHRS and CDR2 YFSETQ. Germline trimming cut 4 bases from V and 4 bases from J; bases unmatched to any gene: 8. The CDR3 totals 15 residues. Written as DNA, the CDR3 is TGCGCCAGCAGCCCCGGACAGGGGGGCATATACGAGCAGTACTTC. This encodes CASSPGQGGIYEQYF.

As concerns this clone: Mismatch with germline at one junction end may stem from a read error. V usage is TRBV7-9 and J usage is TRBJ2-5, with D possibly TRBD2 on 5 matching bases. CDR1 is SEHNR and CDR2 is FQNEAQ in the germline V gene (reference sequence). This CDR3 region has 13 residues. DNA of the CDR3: TGTGCCAGCAGCTGGGTGCTAGCCGAGATCCAGTACTTC. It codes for CASSWVLAEIQYF. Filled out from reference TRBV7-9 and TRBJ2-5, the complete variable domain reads DTGVSQNPRHKITKRGQNVTFRCDPISEHNRLYWYRQTLGQGPEFLTYFQNEAQLEKSRLLSDRFSAERPKGSFSTLEIQRTEQGDSAMYLCASSWVLAEIQYFGPGTRLLVL.

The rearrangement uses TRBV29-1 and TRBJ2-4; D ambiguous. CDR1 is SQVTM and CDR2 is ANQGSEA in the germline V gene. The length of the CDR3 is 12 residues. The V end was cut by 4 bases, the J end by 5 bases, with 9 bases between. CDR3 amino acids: CSVGDAQNIQYF. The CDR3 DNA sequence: TGCAGCGTTGGAGATGCGCAAAACATTCAGTACTTC.

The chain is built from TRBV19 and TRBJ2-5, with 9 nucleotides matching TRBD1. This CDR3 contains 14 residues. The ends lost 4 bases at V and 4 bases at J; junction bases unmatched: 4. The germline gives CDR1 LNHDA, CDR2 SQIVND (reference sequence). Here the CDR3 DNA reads TGTGCCAGTAGTAGGATGGGACAGGGAGAGACCCAGTACTTC. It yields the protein CASSRMGQGETQYF.

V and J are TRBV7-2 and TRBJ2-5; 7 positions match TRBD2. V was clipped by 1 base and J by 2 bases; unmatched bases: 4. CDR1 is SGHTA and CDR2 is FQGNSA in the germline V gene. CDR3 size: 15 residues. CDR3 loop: CASSLERGHQETQYF. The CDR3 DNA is TGTGCCAGCAGCTTAGAGCGGGGCCATCAAGAGACCCAGTACTTC.

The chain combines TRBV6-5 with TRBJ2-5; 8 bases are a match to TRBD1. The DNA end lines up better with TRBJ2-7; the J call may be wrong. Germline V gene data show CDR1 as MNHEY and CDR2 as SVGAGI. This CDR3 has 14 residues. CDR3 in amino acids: CASSSRTGRYEQYF. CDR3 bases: TGTGCCAGCAGCTCGAGGACAGGGCGCTACGAGCAGTACTTC.

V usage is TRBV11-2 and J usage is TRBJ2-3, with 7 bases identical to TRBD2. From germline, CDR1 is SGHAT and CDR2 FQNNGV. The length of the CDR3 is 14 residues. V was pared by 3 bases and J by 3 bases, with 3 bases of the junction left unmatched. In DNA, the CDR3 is TGTGCCAGCAGCTTGGGCGGGAGAACAGATACGCAGTATTTT. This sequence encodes CASSLGGRTDTQYF.

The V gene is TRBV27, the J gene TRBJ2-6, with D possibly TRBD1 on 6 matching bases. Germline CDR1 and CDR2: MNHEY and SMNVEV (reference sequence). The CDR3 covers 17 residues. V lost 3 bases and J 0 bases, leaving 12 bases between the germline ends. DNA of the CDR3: TGTGCCAGCAGTTTGGACAGTACTAACTCTGGGGCCAACGTCCTGACTTTC. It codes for CASSLDSTNSGANVLTF.

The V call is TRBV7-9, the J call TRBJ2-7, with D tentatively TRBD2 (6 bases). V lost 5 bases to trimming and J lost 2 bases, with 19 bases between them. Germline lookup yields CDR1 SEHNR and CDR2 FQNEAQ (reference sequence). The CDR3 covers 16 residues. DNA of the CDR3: TGTGCCAGCAGCACCCCCGGAGGGGTCTCGACCTACGAGCAGTACTTC. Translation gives CASSTPGGVSTYEQYF.

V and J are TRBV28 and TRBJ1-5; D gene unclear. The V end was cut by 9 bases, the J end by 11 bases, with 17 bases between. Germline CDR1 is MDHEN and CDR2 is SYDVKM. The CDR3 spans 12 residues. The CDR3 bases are TGTGCCAGTGGAGAGAAAGTGTTGACCCAGCATTTT. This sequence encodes CASGEKVLTQHF. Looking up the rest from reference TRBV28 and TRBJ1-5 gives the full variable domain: DVKVTQSSRYLVKRTGEKVFLECVQDMDHENMFWYRQDPGLGLRLIYFSYDVKMKEKGDIPEGYSVSREKKERFSLILESASTNQTSMYLCASGEKVLTQHFGDGTRLSIL.

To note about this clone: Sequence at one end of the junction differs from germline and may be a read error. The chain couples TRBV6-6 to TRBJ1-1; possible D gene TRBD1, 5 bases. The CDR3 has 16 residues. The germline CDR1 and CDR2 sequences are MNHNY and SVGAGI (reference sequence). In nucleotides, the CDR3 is TGTGCCAGCAGTACCGTGCGGGGGTACTTGAACAGTGAAGCTTTCTTT. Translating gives CASSTVRGYLNSEAFF.

The CDR3: CASSLVGRSYEQYF. The CDR3 DNA reads as TGCGCCAGCAGCTTGGTTGGCAGATCCTACGAGCAGTACTTC. The chain combines TRBV5-1 with TRBJ2-7; the D is unclear. The V end lost 0 bases, the J end lost 1 base, and 8 bases lay between the germline ends. The CDR3 is 14 amino acids. CDR1 and CDR2 from the germline V gene are SGHRS and YFSETQ.

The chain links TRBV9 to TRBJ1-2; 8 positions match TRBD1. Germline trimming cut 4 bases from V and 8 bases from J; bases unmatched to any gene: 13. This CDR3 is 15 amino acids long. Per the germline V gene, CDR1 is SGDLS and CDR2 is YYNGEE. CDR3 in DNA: TGTGCCAGCAGCTCCCGGGGCAGGGGGCGCGAAGGCTACACCTTC. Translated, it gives CASSSRGRGREGYTF.